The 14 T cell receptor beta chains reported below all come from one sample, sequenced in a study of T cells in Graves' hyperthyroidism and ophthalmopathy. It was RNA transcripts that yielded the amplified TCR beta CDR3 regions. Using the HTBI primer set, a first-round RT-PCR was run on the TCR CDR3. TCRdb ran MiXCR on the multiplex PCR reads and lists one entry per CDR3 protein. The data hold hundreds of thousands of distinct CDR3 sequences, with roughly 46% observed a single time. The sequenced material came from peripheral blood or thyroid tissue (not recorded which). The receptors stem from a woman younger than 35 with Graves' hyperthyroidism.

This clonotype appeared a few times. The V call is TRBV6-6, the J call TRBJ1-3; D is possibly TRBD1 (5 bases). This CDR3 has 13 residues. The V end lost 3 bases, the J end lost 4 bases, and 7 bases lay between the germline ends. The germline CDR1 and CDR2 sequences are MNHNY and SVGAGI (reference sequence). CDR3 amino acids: CASSYQGGNTIYF. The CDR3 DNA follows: TGTGCCAGCAGTTATCAGGGAGGAAACACCATATATTTT.

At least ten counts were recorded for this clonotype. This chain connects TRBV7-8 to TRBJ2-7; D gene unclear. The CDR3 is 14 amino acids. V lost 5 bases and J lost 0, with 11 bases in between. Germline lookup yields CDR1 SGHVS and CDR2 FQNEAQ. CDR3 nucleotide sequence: TGTGCCAGCAGCCAGGCATACTACTCCTACGAGCAGTACTTC. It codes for CASSQAYYSYEQYF.

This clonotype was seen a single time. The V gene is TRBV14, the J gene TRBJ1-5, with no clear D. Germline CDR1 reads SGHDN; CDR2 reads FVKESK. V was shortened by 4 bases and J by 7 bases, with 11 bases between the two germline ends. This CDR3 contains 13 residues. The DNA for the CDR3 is TGTGCCAGCAGCCGAGATCTTGGCCAGCCCCAGCATTTT. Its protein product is CASSRDLGQPQHF.

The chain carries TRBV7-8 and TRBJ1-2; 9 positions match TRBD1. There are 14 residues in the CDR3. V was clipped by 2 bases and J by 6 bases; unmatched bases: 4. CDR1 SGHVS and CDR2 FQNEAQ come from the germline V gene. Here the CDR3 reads CASSLWGTGNGYTF. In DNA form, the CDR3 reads TGTGCCAGCAGCTTATGGGGGACAGGGAATGGCTACACCTTC.

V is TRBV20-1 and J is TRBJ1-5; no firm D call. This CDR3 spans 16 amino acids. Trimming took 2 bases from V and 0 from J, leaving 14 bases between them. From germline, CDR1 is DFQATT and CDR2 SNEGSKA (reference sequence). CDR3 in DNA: TGCAGTGCTAGACTGGGGAGGTCATATAGCAATCAGCCCCAGCATTTT. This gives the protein CSARLGRSYSNQPQHF.

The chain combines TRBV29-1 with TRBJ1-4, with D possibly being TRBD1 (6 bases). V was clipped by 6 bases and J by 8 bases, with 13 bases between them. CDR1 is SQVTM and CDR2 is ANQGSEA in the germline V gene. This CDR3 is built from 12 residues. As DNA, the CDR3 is TGCAGCGTACAGGTGGGGGGCGAAAAACTGTTTTTT. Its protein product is CSVQVGGEKLFF.

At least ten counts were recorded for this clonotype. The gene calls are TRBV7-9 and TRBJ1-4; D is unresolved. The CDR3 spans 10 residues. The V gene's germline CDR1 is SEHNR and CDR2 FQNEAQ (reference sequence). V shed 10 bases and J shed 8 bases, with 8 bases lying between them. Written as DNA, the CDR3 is TGTGCCACCGGAGGGGAAAAACTGTTTTTT. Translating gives CATGGEKLFF.

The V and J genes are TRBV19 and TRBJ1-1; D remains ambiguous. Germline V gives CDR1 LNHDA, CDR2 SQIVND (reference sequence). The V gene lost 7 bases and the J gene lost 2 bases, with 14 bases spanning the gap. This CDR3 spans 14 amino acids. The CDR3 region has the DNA TGTGCCAGTATAGGGTCGTACTCCAACACTGAAGCTTTCTTT. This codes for CASIGSYSNTEAFF.

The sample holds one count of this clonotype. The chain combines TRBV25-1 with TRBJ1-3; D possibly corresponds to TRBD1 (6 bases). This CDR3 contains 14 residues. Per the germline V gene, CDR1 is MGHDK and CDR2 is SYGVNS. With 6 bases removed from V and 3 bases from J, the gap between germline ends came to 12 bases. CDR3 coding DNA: TGTGCCAGCAGCCAGTCAGGGGTTGGAAACACCATATATTTT. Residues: CASSQSGVGNTIYF.

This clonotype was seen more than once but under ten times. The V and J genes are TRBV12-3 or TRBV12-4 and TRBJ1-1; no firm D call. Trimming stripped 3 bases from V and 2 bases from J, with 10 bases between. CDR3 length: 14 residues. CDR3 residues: CASSLLDINTEAFF. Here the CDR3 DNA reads TGTGCCAGCAGTTTGTTAGATATTAACACTGAAGCTTTCTTT.

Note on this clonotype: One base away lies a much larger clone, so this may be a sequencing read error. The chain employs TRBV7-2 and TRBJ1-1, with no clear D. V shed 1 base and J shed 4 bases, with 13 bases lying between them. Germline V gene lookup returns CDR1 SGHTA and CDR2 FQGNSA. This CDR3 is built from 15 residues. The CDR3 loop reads CASSLVGSASTEAFF. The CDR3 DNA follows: TGTGCCAGCAGCTTAGTGGGGTCGGCGAGCACTGAAGCTTTCTTT.

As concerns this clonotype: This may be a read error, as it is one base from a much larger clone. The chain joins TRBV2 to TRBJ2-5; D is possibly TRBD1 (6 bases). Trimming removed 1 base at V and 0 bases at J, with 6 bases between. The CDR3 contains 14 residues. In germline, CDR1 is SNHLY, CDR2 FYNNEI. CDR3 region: CASSEGDNQETQYF. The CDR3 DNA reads TGTGCCAGCAGTGAAGGGGACAACCAAGAGACCCAGTACTTC.

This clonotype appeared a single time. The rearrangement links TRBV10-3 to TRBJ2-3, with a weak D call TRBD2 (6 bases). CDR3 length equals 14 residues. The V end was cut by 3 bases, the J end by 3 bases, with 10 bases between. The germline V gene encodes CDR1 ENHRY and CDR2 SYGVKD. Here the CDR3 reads CAISDRETTDTQYF. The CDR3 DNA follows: TGTGCCATCAGTGACCGGGAGACGACAGATACGCAGTATTTT.

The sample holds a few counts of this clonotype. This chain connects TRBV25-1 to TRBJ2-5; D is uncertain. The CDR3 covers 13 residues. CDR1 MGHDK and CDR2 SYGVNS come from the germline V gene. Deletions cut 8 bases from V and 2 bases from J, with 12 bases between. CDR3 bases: TGTGCCAGCTCACCAGCCAAACAAGAGACCCAGTACTTC. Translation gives CASSPAKQETQYF.